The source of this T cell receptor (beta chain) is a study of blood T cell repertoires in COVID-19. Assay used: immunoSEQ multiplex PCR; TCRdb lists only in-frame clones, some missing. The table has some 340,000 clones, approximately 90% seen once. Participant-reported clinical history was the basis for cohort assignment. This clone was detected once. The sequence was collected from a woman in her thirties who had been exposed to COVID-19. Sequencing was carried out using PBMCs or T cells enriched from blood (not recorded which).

The CDR3 DNA sequence: TGTGCCAGCAGCTCAGGACTAGCGGGCTACAATGAGCAGTTCTTC. This translates into CASSSGLAGYNEQFF. V is TRBV7-3 and J is TRBJ2-1; 11 positions match TRBD2. Unmatched junction bases numbered 2, after V lost 4 bases and J lost 3 bases. The CDR3 totals 15 residues. Germline V gene sequence: CDR1 SGHTA, CDR2 FQGTGA.